This TCR beta chain derives from a study of T cell repertoires in cytomegalovirus infection. About the research overall: TCR beta signatures that were public indicated CMV infection and matching HLA type.

Each CDR3 protein is one row after TCRdb ran MiXCR on the reads. The sample consists of roughly 340,000 distinct CDR3 sequences, 25% to 30% of them appearing once. Germline-derived CDR1 and CDR2 are MGHRA and YSYEKL. The CDR3 loop spans 14 amino acids. V dropped 1 base and J dropped 5 bases, with 11 bases sitting between them. This clonotype was seen a few times. Its antigen is still unknown. The sequences come from cultured PBMCs, collected from culture after CMV antigen stimulation. The sequence was collected from a human donor in good health (CMV status not recorded). Some clones in this sample may be carry-over from other donors' samples. The chain joins TRBV4-1 to TRBJ1-1; the D is unclear. CDR3 nucleotides: TGCGCCAGCAGCCAAGGTCCCTTTAGGACTGAAGCTTTCTTT. Protein: CASSQGPFRTEAFF.